Below, 8 T cell receptor beta chains from the same sample are listed, as sequenced in a study of T cells in Graves' hyperthyroidism and ophthalmopathy. What was amplified from RNA transcripts were TCR beta CDR3 regions. An initial round of RT-PCR targeting the TCR CDR3 relied on the HTBI primer set. TCRdb processed the multiplex PCR reads anew with MiXCR; each CDR3 protein has one entry. Of about 700,000 distinct CDR3 sequences in the sample, 12% to 15% were seen once. The sequenced sample consisted of blood. Every receptor here comes from a woman between 18 and 29 years old with Graves' hyperthyroidism.

This clonotype has more than one count but fewer than ten. The chain recombines TRBV7-2 with TRBJ2-7, with a tentative D call TRBD2 (5 bases). V was trimmed by 6 bases and J by 3 bases, leaving 15 bases between them. Looked up from germline, CDR1 is SGHTA and CDR2 is FQGNSA. The length of the CDR3 is 14 residues. CDR3 nucleotides: TGTGCCAGCAGTCTAAGAGCGGTCTGCTACGAGCAGTACTTC. It encodes CASSLRAVCYEQYF.

This clonotype was seen many times. V and J are TRBV20-1 and TRBJ2-1; D not resolved. This CDR3 region has 11 residues. V lost 5 bases, J lost 10 bases, and 12 bases lay in between. CDR1 DFQATT and CDR2 SNEGSKA come from the germline V gene (reference sequence). This CDR3 reads CSAGRLEEQFF. The CDR3 region has the DNA TGCAGTGCTGGGCGCCTTGAGGAGCAGTTCTTC.

This clonotype appeared many times. This sequence joins TRBV28 and TRBJ2-1; either TRBD1 or TRBD2 may fit D (5 bases each). Germline loops: CDR1 MDHEN, CDR2 SYDVKM. V gave up 5 bases and J gave up 4 bases, with 30 bases separating them. CDR3 length: 20 amino acids. The CDR3: CASSHPELQPGPPEYNEQFF. DNA of the CDR3: TGTGCCAGCAGTCATCCCGAACTGCAACCGGGACCGCCTGAATACAATGAGCAGTTCTTC.

The V and J genes are TRBV5-6 and TRBJ2-3; 8 bases match TRBD2. This CDR3 is 18 amino acids long. Germline CDR1 reads SGHDT; CDR2 reads YYEEEE. Trimming took 4 bases from V and 6 from J; bases not matched to a gene: 19. Here the CDR3 reads CASSADSQGSAGVDTQYF. The CDR3 nucleotides read TGTGCCAGCAGCGCGGACAGCCAGGGATCAGCGGGAGTTGATACGCAGTATTTT.

The sample holds a few counts of this clonotype. V usage is TRBV7-2 and J usage is TRBJ1-5, with D perhaps matching TRBD1 (5 bases). Germline loops: CDR1 SGHTA, CDR2 FQGNSA. CDR3 size: 16 residues. V gave up 5 bases and J gave up 4 bases, with 18 bases separating them. CDR3 protein: CASSTAWGRGNQPQHF. The CDR3, as DNA: TGTGCCAGCAGCACCGCCTGGGGGAGGGGTAATCAGCCCCAGCATTTT. The full variable domain, rest sourced from reference TRBV7-2 and TRBJ1-5, is GAGVSQSPSNKVTEKGKDVELRCDPISGHTALYWYRQSLGQGLEFLIYFQGNSAPDKSGLPSDRFSAERTGGSVSTLTIQRTQQEDSAVYLCASSTAWGRGNQPQHFGDGTRLSIL.

V gene TRBV28 combines with J gene TRBJ2-7; D may be TRBD1 or TRBD2 (5 bases each). The CDR3 has 15 residues. Germline-derived CDR1 and CDR2 are MDHEN and SYDVKM. V was cut by 5 bases and J by 7 bases, with 21 bases left in between. The CDR3 sequence is CASSNAGTRAWEQYF. DNA of the CDR3: TGTGCCAGCAGTAATGCCGGGACCCGCGCTTGGGAGCAGTACTTC.

CDR3 bases: TGTGCCAGCAGCTCGACAGGTTACCAAGAGACCCAGTACTTC. Encoded protein: CASSSTGYQETQYF. This chain joins TRBV7-9 and TRBJ2-5; TRBD1 might be the D (6 bases). V was shortened by 4 bases and J by 0 bases, with 9 bases between the two germline ends. The CDR3 consists of 14 residues. Germline loops: CDR1 SEHNR, CDR2 FQNEAQ (reference sequence).

The chain carries TRBV4-1 and TRBJ2-1; TRBD1 matches 12 bases. With 4 bases clipped from V and 7 bases from J, the junction kept 8 bases outside the gene matches. This CDR3 spans 16 amino acids. Germline loops: CDR1 MGHRA, CDR2 YSYEKL. In nucleotides, the CDR3 is TGCGCCAGCAGCCCTTTCCCGGGACAGGGGGCGAATGAGCAGTTCTTC. This encodes CASSPFPGQGANEQFF.